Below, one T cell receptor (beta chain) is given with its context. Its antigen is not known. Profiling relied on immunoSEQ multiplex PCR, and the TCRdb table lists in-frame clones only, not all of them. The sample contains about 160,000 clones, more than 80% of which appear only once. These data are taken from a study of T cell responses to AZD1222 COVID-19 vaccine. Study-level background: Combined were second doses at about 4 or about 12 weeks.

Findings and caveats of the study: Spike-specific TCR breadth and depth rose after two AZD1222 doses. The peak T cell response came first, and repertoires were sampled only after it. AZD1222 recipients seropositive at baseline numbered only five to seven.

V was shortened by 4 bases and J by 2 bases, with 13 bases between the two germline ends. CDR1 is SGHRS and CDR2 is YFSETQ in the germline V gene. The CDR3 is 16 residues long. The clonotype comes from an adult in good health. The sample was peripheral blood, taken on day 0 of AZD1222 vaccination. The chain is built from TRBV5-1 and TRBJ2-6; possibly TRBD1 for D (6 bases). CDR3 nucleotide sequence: TGCGCCAGCAGCAAAACAGGGAACGCTGGGGCCAACGTCCTGACTTTC. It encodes CASSKTGNAGANVLTF.